Presented here are 23 T cell receptor beta chains from one specimen sequenced in a study of tumor and adjacent non-tumor tissue in lung cancer. Three rounds of nested PCR, following a modified ARM-PCR protocol, produced the TCRbeta library. TCRdb processed the multiplex PCR reads anew with MiXCR; each CDR3 protein has one entry. In the table there are some 100,000 distinct CDR3 sequences, 60% to 80% of which are singletons. No cell sorting was done before RNA was extracted from the tissue. Distant lung tissue was collected more than 3 cm away from the tumor edge. Material for sequencing was distant non-tumor lung tissue. These TCRs come from a man under 40 with non-small cell lung cancer.

In regard to this clonotype: An end of the junction differs from the germline gene, which may be a read error. V usage is TRBV29-1 and J usage is TRBJ2-1; 11 bases line up with TRBD1. The CDR3 spans 14 residues. Germline V gene data show CDR1 as SQVTM and CDR2 as ANQGSEA. CDR3 sequence reads: CNVGTGGSYNEQSF. CDR3 coding DNA: TGCAACGTTGGGACAGGGGGGTCCTACAATGAGCAGTCCTTC.

Ten or more counts support this clonotype. The V gene is TRBV20-1, the J gene TRBJ2-7; D is unclear. The V gene lost 6 bases and the J gene lost 3 bases, with 18 bases spanning the gap. The germline V gene encodes CDR1 DFQATT and CDR2 SNEGSKA (reference sequence). The CDR3 loop spans 14 amino acids. CDR3 loop: CSASGPPFRYEQYF. The CDR3 DNA reads TGCAGTGCGTCCGGGCCCCCATTCCGCTACGAGCAGTACTTC.

This clonotype was detected only a few times. At one of its ends the junction is not consistent with the germline gene, which may arise from a read error. The chain uses TRBV29-1 and TRBJ2-1; 7 nucleotides line up with TRBD1. The germline V gene encodes CDR1 SQVTM and CDR2 ANQGSEA. This CDR3 is built from 13 residues. The CDR3 loop is CSVEGTVYNEHFF. CDR3 DNA sequence: TGCAGCGTTGAGGGGACAGTATACAATGAGCACTTCTTC.

Regarding this clonotype: This sequence may be a read error, since a much larger clone differs from it by one base. The chain links TRBV6-2 or TRBV6-3 to TRBJ2-1; D is possibly TRBD2 (6 bases). Germline V CDR1 and CDR2: MNHEY, SVGEGT. This CDR3 region has 14 residues. CDR3 amino acids: CASSSQRGWNGQFF. In DNA, the CDR3 is TGTGCCAGCAGTTCCCAACGGGGGTGGAATGGGCAGTTCTTC.

In its sample, this clonotype was seen a few times. This may be a read error, as it is one base from a much larger clone. The rearrangement uses TRBV12-3 or TRBV12-4 and TRBJ2-3; 8 positions match TRBD2. V was pared by 11 bases and J by 4 bases, with 5 bases of the junction left unmatched. This CDR3 is 12 amino acids long. CDR3 coding DNA: TGTGCCTGCACCGGGGGGGCAGATACGCAGTATTTT. This sequence encodes CACTGGADTQYF.

Comments on this clonotype: One junction end disagrees with the germline gene, perhaps due to a read error. This rearrangement joins TRBV11-3 to TRBJ2-1; tentatively, D is TRBD1 (8 bases). The CDR3 spans 13 residues. Per the germline V gene, CDR1 is SGHNT and CDR2 is YENEEA. The CDR3 coding sequence is TGTACCCGCAGCTTCACAGGGGGGGGTGAGCAGTTTTTC. Its protein product is CTRSFTGGGEQFF.

This clonotype was detected ten times or more. A junction boundary mismatches the germline segment, possibly from a read error. The chain uses TRBV12-3 or TRBV12-4 and TRBJ2-7, with TRBD2 matching over 8 bases. The CDR3 is 14 residues long. In nucleotides, the CDR3 is TGTGCCAGCACTTTAGCGGGAAAGAGTTACGAGCAGTACTTC. Translating it yields CASTLAGKSYEQYF.

This chain uses TRBV4-1 with TRBJ1-1; D not certain. This CDR3 comprises 15 residues. Germline V gene data show CDR1 as MGHRA and CDR2 as YSYEKL. Trimming cost V 0 bases and J 3 bases, with 11 bases left between them. CDR3 amino acids: CASSQEGQKDTEAFF. Written as DNA, the CDR3 is TGCGCCAGCAGCCAAGAAGGGCAGAAGGACACTGAAGCTTTCTTT.

This clonotype was observed many times. J is TRBJ2-3 and V is TRBV5-4; D might be TRBD1 (5 bases). The CDR3 length is 14 residues. Germline CDR1 SGHNT, CDR2 YYREEE (reference sequence). Trimming shortened V by 1 base and J by 4 bases, and 10 bases separated the two germline ends. The CDR3 nucleotides are TGTGCCAGCAGCTTGAGGGGTGGAGCAGATACGCAGTATTTT. Residues: CASSLRGGADTQYF.

Comment on this clonotype: The missing conserved phenylalanine or tryptophan at the end of this CDR3 makes a read error likely. V is TRBV29-1 and J is TRBJ1-5; D uncertain. Germline lookup yields CDR1 SQVTM and CDR2 ANQGSEA. The CDR3 has 13 amino acids. For the CDR3, the DNA is TGCAGCGTTGTTCGGAGTAGCGATCAGCCCCAGCATTCT. This gives the protein CSVVRSSDQPQHS.

The chain has TRBV4-2 and TRBJ2-1; TRBD1 is a possible D gene (5 bases). V gave up 3 bases and J gave up 7 bases, with 13 bases separating them. The V gene's germline CDR1 is LGHNA and CDR2 YNFKEQ. The CDR3 runs to 14 residues. The CDR3 nucleotides read TGTGCCAGCAGCCAGGTGGACACTAATAATGAGCAGTTCTTC. It translates to CASSQVDTNNEQFF.

The chain employs TRBV11-3 and TRBJ2-2; 10 bases match TRBD2. The CDR3 sequence is 16 residues long. Germline V gives CDR1 SGHNT, CDR2 YENEEA. The CDR3 region has the DNA TGTACCAACAGCACCCTAGCGGGAGAGTTGACCGGGGAGCTGTTTTTT. Protein sequence: CTNSTLAGELTGELFF.

The chain joins TRBV5-4 to TRBJ2-2; 10 nucleotides align to TRBD1. Germline CDR1 is SGHNT and CDR2 is YYREEE (reference sequence). CDR3 size: 16 residues. CDR3 nucleotide sequence: TGTGTCGGCAGCTTGAGGACAGGGGGTTACACCGGGGAGCTGTTTTTT. It translates to CVGSLRTGGYTGELFF.

As for this clonotype: This may stem from a read error, because a much larger clone lies one nucleotide away. The chain couples TRBV4-1 to TRBJ1-3; D gene ambiguous. Trimming shortened V by 4 bases and J by 0 bases, and 16 bases separated the two germline ends. Germline V gives CDR1 MGHRA, CDR2 YSYEKL. The CDR3 consists of 17 residues. For the CDR3, the DNA is TGCGCCAGCAGCCGAGGAGGACCTGTGGCCTCTGGAAACACCATATATTTT. It codes for CASSRGGPVASGNTIYF.

This clonotype appeared once. The V and J genes are TRBV15 and TRBJ2-5, with D perhaps matching TRBD2 (6 bases). Germline lookup yields CDR1 LNHNV and CDR2 YYDKDF (reference sequence). This CDR3 spans 16 amino acids. With 1 base removed from V and 5 bases from J, the gap between germline ends came to 17 bases. CDR3 in DNA: TGTGCCACCAGCAGAGTAAGGGGACTCCACCGGGAGACCCAGTACTTC. This sequence encodes CATSRVRGLHRETQYF.

In regard to this clonotype: The final CDR3 position lacks the conserved phenylalanine or tryptophan, pointing to a likely read error. The chain joins TRBV4-2 to TRBJ2-1; the D gene is possibly TRBD1 (6 bases). The V gene's germline CDR1 is LGHNA and CDR2 YNFKEQ. The CDR3 length is 16 residues. The CDR3 here is CASSPGQGLSYNEQFS. The CDR3 coding sequence is TGTGCCAGTAGCCCTGGGCAGGGGCTTTCCTACAATGAGCAGTTCTCC.

Remarks on this clonotype: No conserved phenylalanine or tryptophan ends this CDR3, so it is likely a read error. The chain links TRBV11-3 to TRBJ1-4; the D is unclear. This CDR3 contains 13 residues. Germline-derived CDR1 and CDR2 are SGHNT and YENEEA. The CDR3 reads CVSSLVSGEKLFL. As DNA, the CDR3 is TGTGTCAGCAGTTTAGTGTCCGGTGAAAAACTGTTTCTT.

This clonotype was seen more than once but under ten times. CDR3 nucleotide sequence: TGTGCCAGCAGCCCCCGGAGTACACAGGGGTCCTATGGCTACACCTTC. Translating it yields CASSPRSTQGSYGYTF. The V and J genes are TRBV11-2 and TRBJ1-2; 7 bases align to TRBD1. J gave up 4 bases and V 5 bases, and 13 bases lay outside the gene matches. The CDR3 is 16 residues long. Germline V gives CDR1 SGHAT, CDR2 FQNNGV. The full variable domain, with the rest looked up from reference TRBV11-2 and TRBJ1-2, is EAGVAQSPRYKIIEKRQSVAFWCNPISGHATLYWYQQILGQGPKLLIQFQNNGVVDDSQLPKDRFSAERLKGVDSTLKIQPAKLEDSAVYLCASSPRSTQGSYGYTFGSGTRLTVV.

Regarding this clonotype: The junction shows a germline mismatch at one end, possibly a read error. The chain couples TRBV6-5 to TRBJ1-2; 8 bases fit TRBD1. Germline CDR1 is MNHEY and CDR2 is SVGAGI. CDR3 size: 15 residues. The CDR3: CANSFLGQEHYGYTF. In DNA, the CDR3 is TGTGCCAACAGTTTCTTGGGACAGGAGCACTATGGCTACACCTTC.

Only one count was recorded for this clonotype. At one end, the junction sequence differs from germline, possibly due to a read error. The CDR3 DNA reads as TGTACCAGCAGTTTAGAGCCTGTGGACAGGAAGAGTGAAGCTTTCTTT. Translation: CTSSLEPVDRKSEAFF. The genes are TRBV12-3 or TRBV12-4 and TRBJ1-1; 7 nucleotides align to TRBD1. This CDR3 has 16 amino acids.

V usage is TRBV11-3 and J usage is TRBJ2-2; 8 bases align to TRBD1. The CDR3 has 15 residues. Germline lookup yields CDR1 SGHNT and CDR2 YENEEA. V trimming: 3 bases; J trimming: 8 bases; junction bases outside the gene matches: 8. CDR3 bases: TGTGCCAGCAGCTTCGGACAGGGATCCAGTGGGGAGCTGTTTTTT. Amino acid sequence: CASSFGQGSSGELFF.

To note about this clonotype: At one end, the junction sequence differs from germline, possibly due to a read error. This chain links TRBV6-5 with TRBJ2-1; D possibly corresponds to TRBD1 (8 bases). The length of the CDR3 is 17 residues. The V gene's germline CDR1 is MNHEY and CDR2 SVGAGI. CDR3 bases: TGTGCCAGCAGCACACGGACAGGGAGGGCTGGCTACAATGGGCAGTTCTTC. This encodes CASSTRTGRAGYNGQFF.

In the case of this clonotype: A read error may be the cause here, since a much bigger clone is one base away. The V and J genes are TRBV12-3 or TRBV12-4 and TRBJ1-3; no clear D. The CDR3 contains 14 residues. This CDR3 reads CVSSRGSGGNTIYF. DNA of the CDR3: TGTGTCAGCAGCCGAGGTTCAGGTGGAAACACCATATATTTT.